This T cell receptor beta chain was recorded in a study of OX40 agonist ivuxolimab in advanced cancers. The V and J ends lost 3 bases and 6 bases, in that order; junction bases with no gene match: 7. CDR3 length equals 15 residues. Germline V lookup: CDR1 WNHNN, CDR2 SYGVQD (reference sequence). Profiling relied on immunoSEQ multiplex PCR, and the TCRdb table lists in-frame clones only, not all of them. The sample yields 70,000 to 80,000 clones, roughly 77% seen once. Material: CD4+ or CD8+ T cells sorted from blood, obtained in a trial of the OX40 agonist ivuxolimab. The chain combines TRBV10-1 with TRBJ1-4, with 7 bases matching TRBD1. This clonotype was sampled from an adult with an advanced solid tumor such as melanoma, head and neck, liver or kidney cancer. CDR3 residues: CASSEVQGKDEKLFF. The CDR3 nucleotides read TGCGCCAGCAGTGAAGTACAGGGGAAGGATGAAAAACTGTTTTTT.